This T cell receptor beta chain was obtained from a study of beta chain features in type 1 diabetes. Study as a whole: Sorted cells from all samples, numbering roughly 100 million, were examined.

This clone appeared a few times. Expressed TCRB transcripts were sequenced after all isolated RNA was converted to cDNA. Generated by immunoSEQ multiplex PCR, the TCRdb table keeps only in-frame clones and is missing some. The profile shows roughly 290,000 clones, around 7.8% of them singletons. Sequenced: central memory CD4+ T cells from blood. This TCR came from a young woman in good health.

In DNA form, the CDR3 reads TGTGCCAGCAGTCAAAGGCTAGCGGCCTACAATGAGCAGTTCTTC. Amino acids: CASSQRLAAYNEQFF. The chain is built from TRBV2 and TRBJ2-1, with 7 bases that match TRBD2. V gave up 5 bases and J gave up 2 bases; unmatched junction bases: 6. Germline values: CDR1 SNHLY, CDR2 FYNNEI. This CDR3 has 15 amino acids. Drawing the rest from reference TRBV2 and TRBJ2-1, the complete variable domain is EPEVTQTPSHQVTQMGQEVILRCVPISNHLYFYWYRQILGQKVEFLVSFYNNEISEKSEIFDDQFSVERPDGSNFTLKIRSTKLEDSAMYFCASSQRLAAYNEQFFGPGTRLTVL.